The TCR beta chain described here comes from a study of blood T cell repertoires in COVID-19. Background on the study: T cells, B-cell-depleted T cells, or PBMCs provided the cDNA or gDNA that served as material.

The CDR3 is 16 residues long. The V and J ends lost 1 base and 1 base respectively, with 11 bases between them. From germline, CDR1 is MNHEY and CDR2 SVGAGI. As handled by the study authors: Estimation of nucleated cell counts relied on the amplification of reference gene primers. TCRdb's copy holds only in-frame clones and misses some; the assay was immunoSEQ multiplex PCR. The V and J calls and the clone size are those of that table, but D and trimming were determined from the DNA. The sample lists under 300,000 clones, roughly 90% seen once, with nearly 6.5% in the top ten. Participant ages covered about 18 to 95 years across 25 or so US areas. Assignments of participants to cohorts depended upon their own reported clinical history.

The rearrangement joins TRBV6-5 to TRBJ2-1, with TRBD1 as a possible D gene (6 bases). The material sequenced was PBMCs or T cells enriched from blood (not recorded which). The sequence was obtained from a woman between 25 and 40 years old with acute COVID-19. For the CDR3, the DNA is TGTGCCAGCAGTTACTTCGGGACACGGTCCTACAATGAGCAGTTCTTC. Residues: CASSYFGTRSYNEQFF.